This entry is about one TCR beta chain. Its specificity is not known. A single record per CDR3 protein comes from TCRdb applying MiXCR to the 5' RACE reads. The sample includes 200,000 to 250,000 distinct CDR3 sequences, around 6.8% of them seen just once. The sample is drawn from a study of identical twins. Germline-derived CDR1 and CDR2 are ENHRY and SYGVKD. Trimming removed 0 bases at V and 7 bases at J, with 4 bases between. This CDR3 contains 12 residues. Whole-study results and caveats: The same donors were not followed; conclusions instead depended on cross-sectional statistical analysis.

The same sample was also used in a study of yellow fever vaccine responses in identical twins.

The sequenced sample consisted of memory (CD45RO+) T cells sorted from blood. The chain has TRBV10-3 and TRBJ1-5, with unresolved D. The TCR originated in a woman younger than 30 in good health. CDR3 in DNA: TGTGCCATCAGTGAGTCTTTACAGCCCCAGCATTTT. It specifies CAISESLQPQHF.